Shown below are 2 T cell receptor beta chains from a single sample sequenced in a study of lymphopenia after photon versus proton radiotherapy. TCRdb's table, derived via immunoSEQ multiplex PCR, lists solely in-frame clones and lacks some. The data show approximately 24,000 clones, with approximately 90% seen just once and roughly 18% held by the top ten. The sample in question was peripheral blood, obtained from a patient treated with photon-based radiotherapy. Every receptor here comes from a man between 45 and 60 years old with gastric cancer.

The CDR3 sequence is CASSDRGAGANVLTF. CDR3 in DNA: TGTGCCAGCAGTGACAGGGGGGCTGGGGCCAACGTCCTGACTTTC. The V gene is TRBV6-1, the J gene TRBJ2-6; D is possibly TRBD1 (7 bases). Germline V gene lookup returns CDR1 MNHNS and CDR2 SASEGT. This CDR3 comprises 15 residues. With 3 bases removed from V and 2 bases from J, the gap between germline ends came to 8 bases.

This clone appeared a few times. The gene calls are TRBV19 and TRBJ1-6, with no clear D. In germline, CDR1 is LNHDA, CDR2 SQIVND (reference sequence). Trimming removed 6 bases at V and 7 bases at J, with 13 bases between. CDR3 length: 14 residues. CDR3 sequence: CASRSEAVNSPLHF. In nucleotides, the CDR3 is TGTGCCAGTAGGTCGGAGGCAGTCAATTCACCCCTCCACTTT.